This T cell receptor beta chain was documented in a study of blood T cells in healthy people across ages. Points from the study as a whole: Diversity of TCR beta per million T cells declined in a roughly linear way with age. The unknown donor CMV status may have confounded expanded clonotype changes. The study found TCR beta diversity correlated strongly with naive T cell percentage.

Isolating PBMCs gave at least 6 million of these cells per sample. Note on this clonotype: Antigen unknown.

Trimming left V 6 bases short and J 7 bases short, with 21 bases between. The CDR3 is made up of 15 amino acids. Next came a second PCR, run for roughly 6 to 11 cycles, which used a sample-barcoded 5' primer along with a J-beta primer mix. TCRdb passed the 5' RACE reads through MiXCR, listing each CDR3 protein once. The sample shows some 1,500,000 distinct CDR3 sequences, less than 45% of them seen only once. This chain uses TRBV12-3 or TRBV12-4 with TRBJ1-2, with a weak D call TRBD1 (5 bases). The sequence came from a woman younger than 30 in good health. Sequenced: blood. CDR3 sequence reads: CASSRNPDSSSGYTF. The CDR3 DNA reads as TGTGCCAGCAGCCGAAACCCAGACAGTTCTTCTGGCTACACCTTC.